The T cell receptor (beta chain) described here comes from a study of blood T cells in healthy people across ages. This clonotype was counted between two and nine times. Combining a sample-barcoded 5' primer with a J-beta primer mix, a second PCR ran for about 6 to 11 cycles. Each cDNA molecule, via a template-switch adaptor with 12 random nucleotides, was tagged. A single record per CDR3 protein comes from TCRdb applying MiXCR to the 5' RACE reads. Of 870,000 or so distinct CDR3 sequences in the sample, more than 25% were seen once. Drawing of peripheral blood yielded 8.5 to 10 milliliters from each donor. No fewer than 5.5 micrograms of total RNA were isolated from every sample. This CDR3 is built from 14 residues. Trimming took 6 bases from V and 4 from J, leaving 15 bases between them. Germline V CDR1 and CDR2: SEHNR, FQNEAQ (reference sequence).

This chain joins TRBV7-9 and TRBJ1-1, with a weak D call TRBD1 (5 bases). The receptor was derived from a woman of 80 years or more in good health. The specimen was blood. CDR3 DNA: TGTGCCAGCAGTTCAGGGTTTTTAAGCACTGAAGCTTTCTTT. This sequence encodes CASSSGFLSTEAFF.